The T cell receptor beta chain under discussion was sequenced for a study of blood T cell repertoires in COVID-19. About the research overall: Researchers got acute and convalescent COVID-19 samples from the United States, Italy and Spain. T cells, B-cell-depleted T cells, or PBMCs provided the cDNA or gDNA that served as material.

Seattle-derived patients entered the study during active infection and were followed longitudinally. CDR1 is SGHTA and CDR2 is FQGNSA in the germline V gene. Trimming removed 8 bases from V and 4 bases from J, with 23 bases in between. The CDR3 contains 16 residues. Per the authors' pipeline: Amplification with reference gene primers provided the estimates of nucleated cell counts. Here immunoSEQ multiplex PCR was the method, and the copy in TCRdb shows in-frame clones only, minus some. The V and J calls and clone size are taken from that table; D and trimming were inferred from the DNA. This table holds 50,000 to 65,000 clones, 55% to 80% found once. This clone showed up just a few times.

The rearrangement uses TRBV7-2 and TRBJ1-2, with TRBD1 as a possible D gene (6 bases). This TCR was sampled from an older woman with COVID-19, enrolled during active disease. The specimen was peripheral blood. CDR3 sequence: CASGSSGTQTLYGYTF. Here the CDR3 DNA reads TGTGCCAGCGGCTCATCCGGGACACAGACCCTCTATGGCTACACCTTC.